This T cell receptor (beta chain) was identified in a study of T-cell memory formation after mild COVID-19. Study-level information: TCR clusters mostly belonged to single donors.

V gave up 4 bases and J gave up 3 bases; unmatched junction bases: 2. The CDR3 has 13 amino acids. The germline gives CDR1 MGHRA, CDR2 YSYEKL. This clonotype was counted between two and nine times. A single record per CDR3 protein comes from TCRdb applying MiXCR to the 5' RACE reads. The profile covers approximately 410,000 distinct CDR3 sequences, with 20% to 30% appearing a single time and 13% taken by the ten largest. Sequencing was performed on PBMCs or a T cell subset sorted from them (not recorded which). The rearrangement links TRBV4-1 to TRBJ1-2, with 7 bases matching TRBD1. This TCR derives from an adult woman who had mild COVID-19 (a few samples of this study predate the infection). Cell type and time point are not known. DNA for the CDR3: TGCGCCAGCAGCCGGGACAGTGACTATGGCTACACCTTC. Translating it yields CASSRDSDYGYTF.